Included here is one T cell receptor (beta chain) sequence, with context. Per the original data handling: Quantification of nucleated cells was approximated via reference gene primer amplification. Repertoires were generated with immunoSEQ multiplex PCR, while TCRdb's copy carries only in-frame clones and drops some. Clone size and V and J calls were adopted from that table, with D and trimming inferred from the DNA. The profile covers tens of thousands of clones, with roughly four fifths appearing a single time and 4.1% taken by the ten largest. These data come from a study of blood T cell repertoires in COVID-19. Germline-derived CDR1 and CDR2 are SGHTA and FQGNSA. This CDR3 region has 14 residues. The V and J ends lost 7 bases and 3 bases respectively, with 13 bases between them.

The receptor's source is an older woman with acute or convalescent COVID-19. Sequencing input: peripheral blood. V usage is TRBV7-2 and J usage is TRBJ1-5; perhaps TRBD1 as D (5 bases). The CDR3 loop reads CASTDGGYNQPQHF. CDR3 coding DNA: TGTGCCAGCACTGACGGGGGATACAATCAGCCCCAGCATTTT.